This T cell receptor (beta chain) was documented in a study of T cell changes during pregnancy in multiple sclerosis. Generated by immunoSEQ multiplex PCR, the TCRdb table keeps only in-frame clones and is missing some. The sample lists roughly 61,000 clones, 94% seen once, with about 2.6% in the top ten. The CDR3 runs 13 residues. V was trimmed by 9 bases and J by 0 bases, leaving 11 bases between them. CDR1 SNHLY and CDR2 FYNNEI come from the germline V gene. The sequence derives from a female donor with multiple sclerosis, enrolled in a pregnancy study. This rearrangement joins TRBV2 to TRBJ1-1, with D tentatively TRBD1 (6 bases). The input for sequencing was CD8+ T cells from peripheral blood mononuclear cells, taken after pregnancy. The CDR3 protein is CARRDTMNTEAFF. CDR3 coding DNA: TGTGCCAGACGGGACACCATGAACACTGAAGCTTTCTTT.